Below are 28 T cell receptor beta chains sequenced from a single sample in a study of blood T cell repertoires in COVID-19. The data were produced by immunoSEQ multiplex PCR, yet TCRdb's version contains in-frame clones alone and is incomplete. The sample includes over 200,000 clones, 80% to 90% seen only once; the top ten take approximately 2%. The specimen was PBMCs or T cells enriched from blood (not recorded which). All receptors derive from a woman aged 50 to 60 who had recovered from COVID-19.

The chain has TRBV3-1 (or the pseudogene TRBV3-2) and TRBJ1-5; maybe TRBD1 (5 bases). The CDR3 extends over 14 amino acids. Germline-derived CDR1 and CDR2 are LGHDT and YNNKEL (reference sequence). V shed 1 base and J shed 6 bases, with 10 bases lying between them. CDR3 DNA sequence: TGTGCCAGCAGCCAAGGGTCAGACAGTCAGCCCCAGCATTTT. Translating it yields CASSQGSDSQPQHF.

This rearrangement joins TRBV28 to TRBJ2-1; tentative D call: TRBD1 (6 bases). CDR1 and CDR2 (germline): MDHEN, SYDVKM. V lost 6 bases, J lost 3 bases, and 9 bases lay in between. The CDR3 contains 13 residues. The DNA for the CDR3 is TGTGCCAGCAGATTGGACAGCTACAATGAGCAGTTCTTC. It encodes CASRLDSYNEQFF.

This sequence joins TRBV9 and TRBJ2-7; tentatively, D is TRBD1 (7 bases). Germline assignment: CDR1 SGDLS and CDR2 YYNGEE. V was trimmed by 2 bases and J by 8 bases, leaving 17 bases between them. This CDR3 comprises 14 residues. CDR3 region: CASSVGGGDFKQYF. As DNA, the CDR3 is TGTGCCAGCAGCGTCGGAGGGGGCGATTTTAAGCAGTACTTC.

CDR3 bases: TGTGCCAGCTCGGGACAGGGGTTTAATACTGAAGCTTTCTTT. Amino acid sequence: CASSGQGFNTEAFF. The rearrangement uses TRBV5-4 and TRBJ1-1; 10 nucleotides line up with TRBD1. Germline loops: CDR1 SGHNT, CDR2 YYREEE (reference sequence). V gave up 7 bases and J gave up 5 bases; unmatched junction bases: 8. This CDR3 spans 14 amino acids.

This rearrangement joins TRBV6-6 to TRBJ1-2, with 8 nucleotides matching TRBD1. The CDR3 spans 17 residues. Trimming cost V 6 bases and J 7 bases; bases outside gene matches: 19. CDR1 and CDR2 (germline): MNHNY, SVGAGI (reference sequence). CDR3 bases: TGTGCCAGCAGCCGATCCGGGACAGGTCTATCTTTCGCTGGCTACACCTTC. This codes for CASSRSGTGLSFAGYTF.

This clone has only one observation. V gene TRBV5-1 combines with J gene TRBJ1-3, with 8 positions matching TRBD1. The CDR3 is 15 amino acids. J was trimmed by 8 bases and V by 0 bases; bases with no gene match: 7. CDR1 is SGHRS, CDR2 YFSETQ, per germline. CDR3 sequence: CASSLEGRGPDTIYF. In DNA form, the CDR3 reads TGCGCCAGCAGCTTGGAGGGCAGGGGGCCGGACACCATATATTTT.

This sequence joins TRBV11-2 and TRBJ1-1, with 9 bases identical to TRBD1. The CDR3 contains 13 residues. Germline loops: CDR1 SGHAT, CDR2 FQNNGV. V was pared by 5 bases and J by 6 bases, with 4 bases of the junction left unmatched. The CDR3 protein is CASSIDRGAEAFF. The CDR3 DNA follows: TGTGCCAGCAGCATCGACAGGGGGGCTGAAGCTTTCTTT.

There are a few counts of this clone. This rearrangement joins TRBV12-5 to TRBJ1-1; D is uncertain. Trimming shortened V by 6 bases and J by 10 bases, and 12 bases separated the two germline ends. The CDR3 extends over 11 amino acids. The germline V gene has CDR1 LGHNT and CDR2 FRNRAP. The CDR3 region is CASGLSGVAFF. In nucleotides, the CDR3 is TGTGCTAGTGGCCTATCCGGGGTAGCTTTCTTT.

This clone has only one observation. The chain uses TRBV29-1 and TRBJ1-3, with 7 bases identical to TRBD1. The CDR3 totals 17 residues. CDR1 SQVTM and CDR2 ANQGSEA come from the germline V gene. J gave up 1 base and V 3 bases, and 12 bases lay outside the gene matches. Here the CDR3 DNA reads TGCAGCGTTGACCCCAACCCTACAGGGGAGTCTGGAAACACCATATATTTT. This encodes CSVDPNPTGESGNTIYF. The full variable domain, its missing parts supplied by reference TRBV29-1 and TRBJ1-3, is SAVISQKPSRDICQRGTSLTIQCQVDSQVTMMFWYRQQPGQSLTLIATANQGSEATYESGFVIDKFPISRPNLTFSTLTVSNMSPEDSSIYLCSVDPNPTGESGNTIYFGEGSWLTVV.

The chain uses TRBV9 and TRBJ2-1; maybe TRBD2 (6 bases). Trimming cost V 0 bases and J 6 bases, with 16 bases left between them. Germline assignment: CDR1 SGDLS and CDR2 YYNGEE. The CDR3 sequence is 16 residues long. CDR3 protein: CASSVVGLLSGNEQFF. DNA for the CDR3: TGTGCCAGCAGCGTAGTGGGACTCCTTTCTGGCAATGAGCAGTTCTTC.

V and J are TRBV19 and TRBJ1-5; the match to TRBD1 covers 10 bases. CDR3 length equals 15 residues. Germline lookup yields CDR1 LNHDA and CDR2 SQIVND (reference sequence). V shed 6 bases and J 3 bases; nucleotides not matched to a gene: 5. The CDR3 DNA reads TGTGCCAGTAGGGGACAGGGGAGGATCAATCAGCCCCAGCATTTT. Protein: CASRGQGRINQPQHF.

The rearrangement links TRBV9 to TRBJ2-3; D is uncertain. The V end lost 6 bases, the J end lost 5 bases, and 7 bases lay between the germline ends. Germline V gives CDR1 SGDLS, CDR2 YYNGEE. This CDR3 contains 11 residues. CDR3 sequence: CASTPRDTQYF. Written as DNA, the CDR3 is TGTGCCAGCACCCCTCGAGATACGCAGTATTTT.

V and J are TRBV3-1 (or the pseudogene TRBV3-2) and TRBJ1-2; maybe TRBD1 (5 bases). CDR1 LGHDT and CDR2 YNNKEL come from the germline V gene (reference sequence). The length of the CDR3 is 15 residues. Trimming stripped 4 bases from V and 2 bases from J, with 14 bases between. CDR3 bases: TGTGCCAGCAGCCTGACCGGGACTCAGAACTATGGCTACACCTTC. This translates into CASSLTGTQNYGYTF.

The V gene is TRBV18, the J gene TRBJ1-3, with D possibly matching TRBD1 (6 bases). CDR1 KGHSH and CDR2 LQKENI come from the germline V gene. The CDR3 covers 16 residues. Trimming pared 4 bases from V and 0 bases from J, leaving 13 bases between. The CDR3 region is CASSQSGQSSGNTIYF. The CDR3 nucleotides read TGTGCCAGCTCACAGAGCGGACAGAGCTCTGGAAACACCATATATTTT.

V usage is TRBV27 and J usage is TRBJ1-2; TRBD1 matches at 10 bases. V trimming: 6 bases; J trimming: 7 bases; junction bases outside the gene matches: 8. CDR3 length: 14 amino acids. Germline values: CDR1 MNHEY, CDR2 SMNVEV (reference sequence). The CDR3 loop is CASSLGTGVSGYTF. DNA of the CDR3: TGTGCCAGCAGCCTTGGGACAGGGGTCTCTGGCTACACCTTC.

This clone has just one count. V usage is TRBV2 and J usage is TRBJ2-1, with 8 bases that match TRBD2. The germline V gene encodes CDR1 SNHLY and CDR2 FYNNEI. Trimming at V came to 6 bases and at J to 0 bases, leaving 10 bases not matched to a gene. This CDR3 spans 17 amino acids. The CDR3 coding sequence is TGTGCCAGCAGCCTTAGTACTAGCGGTAGCTCCTACAATGAGCAGTTCTTC. As protein: CASSLSTSGSSYNEQFF. The full variable domain, rest sourced from reference TRBV2 and TRBJ2-1, is EPEVTQTPSHQVTQMGQEVILRCVPISNHLYFYWYRQILGQKVEFLVSFYNNEISEKSEIFDDQFSVERPDGSNFTLKIRSTKLEDSAMYFCASSLSTSGSSYNEQFFGPGTRLTVL.

The rearrangement uses TRBV28 and TRBJ2-3; D ambiguous. Trimming took 3 bases from V and 0 from J, leaving 7 bases between them. This CDR3 is built from 14 residues. Germline CDR1 reads MDHEN; CDR2 reads SYDVKM. This CDR3 is CASSFQVSTDTQYF. For the CDR3, the DNA is TGTGCCAGCAGTTTTCAGGTCAGCACAGATACGCAGTATTTT.

This chain uses TRBV5-5 with TRBJ2-1; TRBD2 aligns across 9 bases. Germline-derived CDR1 and CDR2 are SGHKS and YYEKEE (reference sequence). The V and J ends lost 4 bases and 6 bases, in that order; junction bases with no gene match: 5. This CDR3 is built from 14 residues. CDR3 in amino acids: CASSGSGSLNEQFF. The CDR3 DNA is TGTGCCAGCAGCGGTAGCGGGAGTCTCAATGAGCAGTTCTTC.

This sequence joins TRBV24-1 and TRBJ2-3; possibly TRBD1 for D (6 bases). Germline V CDR1 and CDR2: KGHDR, SFDVKD. V lost 0 bases to trimming and J lost 2 bases, with 8 bases between them. The CDR3 loop spans 15 amino acids. CDR3 sequence (DNA): TGTGCCACCAGTGATTTGCGGGACACCACAGATACGCAGTATTTT. Translated: CATSDLRDTTDTQYF.

V usage is TRBV6-5 and J usage is TRBJ1-1; D perhaps matches TRBD1 (6 bases). This CDR3 is built from 16 residues. With 4 bases removed from V and 3 bases from J, the gap between germline ends came to 18 bases. CDR1 is MNHEY and CDR2 is SVGAGI in the germline V gene. CDR3 amino acids: CASSWGGLGAHTEAFF. CDR3 bases: TGTGCCAGCAGTTGGGGCGGGTTGGGGGCGCACACTGAAGCTTTCTTT.

Note on this clone: Sequence at one end of the junction differs from germline and may be a read error. The V gene is TRBV7-7, the J gene TRBJ1-3, with TRBD1 identical over 11 bases. In germline, CDR1 is SSHAT, CDR2 FNYEAQ (reference sequence). The CDR3 has 15 residues. As DNA, the CDR3 is TGTGCTAGCAGCCCGGGACAGGGGGCTGGAAACACCATATATTTT. This codes for CASSPGQGAGNTIYF.

The rearrangement uses TRBV28 and TRBJ1-4; possible D gene TRBD1, 5 bases. The CDR3 is made up of 13 amino acids. Germline V gene sequence: CDR1 MDHEN, CDR2 SYDVKM. Deletions cut 9 bases from V and 4 bases from J, with 12 bases between. In DNA, the CDR3 is TGTGCCAGTCGGACATTTAGTAATGAAAAACTGTTTTTT. Amino acid sequence: CASRTFSNEKLFF.

V and J are TRBV10-1 and TRBJ2-3; weak D call: TRBD2 (6 bases). V lost 8 bases and J lost 2, with 11 bases in between. Germline assignment: CDR1 WNHNN and CDR2 SYGVQD (reference sequence). This CDR3 has 13 residues. The CDR3 sequence: CASARRDTDTQYF. As DNA, the CDR3 is TGCGCCAGCGCCCGGCGGGACACAGATACGCAGTATTTT.

This rearrangement joins TRBV18 to TRBJ1-1; TRBD1 matches at 8 bases. The CDR3 is 13 amino acids. Losses at the gene ends were 4 bases for V and 12 bases for J; bases not matched to a gene: 10. The germline CDR1 and CDR2 sequences are KGHSH and LQKENI. The CDR3 nucleotides are TGTGCCAGCTCACTTGAAATGGACAGGGCTTCTTTCTTT. It encodes CASSLEMDRASFF.

A few counts support this clone. V gene TRBV6-5 combines with J gene TRBJ1-4, with 10 bases lining up with TRBD1. V was clipped by 6 bases and J by 6 bases; unmatched bases: 4. The CDR3 extends over 14 amino acids. The germline V gene encodes CDR1 MNHEY and CDR2 SVGAGI. In DNA, the CDR3 is TGTGCCAGCAGGAGGGACAGGGGTGATGAAAAACTGTTTTTT. Encoded protein: CASRRDRGDEKLFF.

The V call is TRBV20-1, the J call TRBJ2-5; TRBD2 matches at 9 bases. The germline gives CDR1 DFQATT, CDR2 SNEGSKA (reference sequence). This CDR3 region has 14 residues. V was pared by 3 bases and J by 0 bases, with 2 bases of the junction left unmatched. The CDR3 bases are TGCAGTGCTAGTCTAGCGGGGAACCAAGAGACCCAGTACTTC. It specifies CSASLAGNQETQYF.

The chain carries TRBV28 and TRBJ1-5; a possible D gene is TRBD1 (6 bases). CDR1 is MDHEN, CDR2 SYDVKM, per germline. V lost 6 bases and J lost 6, with 24 bases in between. The CDR3 length is 17 residues. CDR3 loop: CASRSPPGGRGGQPQHF. CDR3 in DNA: TGTGCCAGCAGATCACCTCCGGGGGGGCGGGGAGGTCAGCCCCAGCATTTT.

The V gene is TRBV19, the J gene TRBJ1-3; possible D gene TRBD1, 5 bases. The CDR3 totals 17 residues. With 5 bases removed from V and 0 bases from J, the gap between germline ends came to 17 bases. Germline assignment: CDR1 LNHDA and CDR2 SQIVND (reference sequence). The CDR3, as DNA: TGTGCCAGTAGTCCCTACACAGGCCCGAGCTCTGGAAACACCATATATTTT. Its translation: CASSPYTGPSSGNTIYF. Combining the CDR3 with reference TRBV19 and TRBJ1-3 gives the whole variable domain DGGITQSPKYLFRKEGQNVTLSCEQNLNHDAMYWYRQDPGQGLRLIYYSQIVNDFQKGDIAEGYSVSREKKESFPLTVTSAQKNPTAFYLCASSPYTGPSSGNTIYFGEGSWLTVV.